The rows below give T cell receptor beta chains drawn from one sample of a study of PD-L1 blockade in urothelial cancer. Sequencing used immunoSEQ multiplex PCR; TCRdb keeps in-frame clones, though not all of them. The table has some 120,000 clones, 86% seen once. The sequenced sample was PBMCs, obtained around atezolizumab (anti-PD-L1) treatment. The receptors were sampled from a man aged 50 to 60 with urothelial cancer. Each CDR3 is given with its conserved first and last residue. Fields, in order: clone size, V gene, J gene, D gene, CDR3 DNA, CDR3 protein. A D gene is named only where the DNA matches it firmly. Expanded clones are given a class, and other clones once, few, many or no size at all.

once	TRBV5-4	TRBJ1-1	NA	TGTGCCAGCAGCTTGGTAGCTTACACTGAAGCTTTCTTT	CASSLVAYTEAFF
few	TRBV18	TRBJ2-2	NA	TGTGCCAGCTCACTAACAGGGAAAACCACGAACACCGGGGAGCTGTTTTTT	CASSLTGKTTNTGELFF
NA	TRBV5-3	TRBJ2-1	NA	TGTGCCAGAAGACGGGACTCCAGCTCCTACAATGAGCAGTTCTTC	CARRRDSSSYNEQFF
NA	TRBV7-2	TRBJ2-3	TRBD2	TGTGCCAGCAGCTCGGGACTAGCGGGGACAGGGACGCAGTATTTT	CASSSGLAGTGTQYF
NA	TRBV5-1	TRBJ2-1	NA	TGCGCCAGCAGCGACCCACGAGGAAAATTCTTCAATGAGCAGTTCTTC	CASSDPRGKFFNEQFF
few	TRBV28	TRBJ2-1	NA	TGTGCCAGCAGTCCCGTATGGGAACAGGGACACCCCTACAATGAGCAGTTCTTC	CASSPVWEQGHPYNEQFF
NA	TRBV4-1	TRBJ2-2	NA	TGCGCCAGCAGCCAACAACGTGGGGGGACAGTTAACACCGGGGAGCTGTTTTTT	CASSQQRGGTVNTGELFF
NA	TRBV7-8	TRBJ2-7	NA	TGTGCCAGCAGCTTAGCCCACCCACGGGGGGAGCAGTACTTC	CASSLAHPRGEQYF
once	TRBV2	TRBJ1-2	TRBD1	TGTGCCAGCAGAGGACAGGTATCCTATGGCTACACCTTC	CASRGQVSYGYTF
NA	TRBV19	TRBJ1-4	TRBD1	TGTGCCAGTACAAGGACAGGGTCGACGACTAATGAAAAACTGTTTTTT	CASTRTGSTTNEKLFF
NA	TRBV29-1	TRBJ1-2	NA	TGCAGCGTTGGGGGGGACTATGGCTACACCTTC	CSVGGDYGYTF
many	TRBV4-2	TRBJ2-2	TRBD2	TGTGCCAGCAGCCAAGATTACGGGAGGGGCGGGGAGCTGTTTTTT	CASSQDYGRGGELFF
NA	TRBV28	TRBJ2-6	TRBD1	TGTGCCAGCAGTTTGGGTATCAGACAGGGTGTGCCTGGGGCCAACGTCCTGACTTTC	CASSLGIRQGVPGANVLTF
NA	TRBV27	TRBJ1-5	TRBD1	TGTGCCAGCAGTCTGGACAGGGGAGGCAATCAGCCCCAGCATTTT	CASSLDRGGNQPQHF
NA	TRBV7-2	TRBJ2-1	NA	TGTGCCAGCAGCGGCAGGGCCTCCTACAATGAGCAGTTCTTC	CASSGRASYNEQFF
once	TRBV4-1	TRBJ1-2	NA	TGCGCCAGCAGCCCCGGAGGGGAACAGCTCTATGGCTACACCTTC	CASSPGGEQLYGYTF
NA	TRBV7-2	TRBJ2-4	NA	TGTGCCAGCAGCCCCGGCGGGGCTGAAAACATTCAGTACTTC	CASSPGGAENIQYF
NA	TRBV4-1	TRBJ2-1	NA	TGCGCCAGCAGCCAAGAGGTCGGACAAAGATTCTACAATGAGCAGTTCTTC	CASSQEVGQRFYNEQFF
NA	TRBV6-5	TRBJ2-5	TRBD1	TGTGCCAGCAGTTCCTCCGGGACAGGCCGGGAAGGGACCCAGTACTTC	CASSSSGTGREGTQYF
NA	TRBV28	TRBJ2-2	TRBD1	TGTGCCAGCAGTGTCCAGGGGGCTTATCACGGGGAGCTGTTTTTT	CASSVQGAYHGELFF
NA	TRBV27	TRBJ2-7	TRBD2	TGTGCCAGCAGTTCTACTAGCGGGAGAACCTACGAGCAGTACTTC	CASSSTSGRTYEQYF
NA	TRBV5-1	TRBJ2-1	TRBD2	TGCGCCAGCAGCTTACGACGGACTAGCGGGAGGGTAGGCTTCTACAATGAGCAGTTCTTC	CASSLRRTSGRVGFYNEQFF
NA	TRBV6-1	TRBJ1-2	TRBD1	TGTGCCAGCAGTGAAGCCGGACAGGGATTCGGGGATGGTTACACCTTC	CASSEAGQGFGDGYTF
NA	TRBV6-1	TRBJ1-1	NA	TGTGCCAGCGCGAGACAGTTTGAAGCTTTCTTT	CASARQFEAFF
NA	TRBV6-4	TRBJ2-7	NA	TGTGCCAGCAGTGCTACTAGCTCAACCTACGAGCAGTACTTC	CASSATSSTYEQYF
NA	TRBV11-3	TRBJ2-1	TRBD1	TGTGCCAGCAGCCACAGGGGAGCCTCCTACAATGAGCAGTTCTTC	CASSHRGASYNEQFF
few	TRBV27	TRBJ1-1	NA	TGTGCCAGCAGGGGAGTCGGCCAACACACTGAAGCTTTCTTT	CASRGVGQHTEAFF
NA	TRBV28	TRBJ2-1	TRBD2	TGTGCCAGCAGGGGAGCTAGCGGAGTTAACAATGAGCAGTTCTTC	CASRGASGVNNEQFF
NA	TRBV2	TRBJ2-5	TRBD2	TGTGCCAGCAGGGGGAGACTAGCGGGAGATGAGACCCAGTACTTC	CASRGRLAGDETQYF
NA	TRBV5-8	TRBJ2-7	NA	TGTGCCAGCAGCTTGGCCACAGGGCTAGCCTTCTCCTACGAGCAGTACTTC	CASSLATGLAFSYEQYF
NA	TRBV5-1	TRBJ2-1	TRBD2	TGCGCCAGCAGTCTGACGGTGGCGGGAGACTACAATGAGCAGTTCTTC	CASSLTVAGDYNEQFF
NA	TRBV2	TRBJ2-1	TRBD2	TGTGCCAGCAGTGTCCGGACTAGCGGGTACAATGAGCAGTTCTTC	CASSVRTSGYNEQFF
once	TRBV25-1	TRBJ2-1	NA	TGTGCCAGCAGTCCAAGCACGCCCGAATCCTACAATGAGCAGTTCTTC	CASSPSTPESYNEQFF
NA	TRBV27	TRBJ1-1	NA	TGTGCCAGCAGTTCCCCCCGACCGACAGCTAACACTGAAGCTTTCTTT	CASSSPRPTANTEAFF
NA	TRBV6-5	TRBJ2-1	TRBD1	TGTGCCAGCAGTTCGACAGGGTCCTACAATGAGCAGTTCTTC	CASSSTGSYNEQFF